This T cell receptor beta chain was identified during a study of T cell responses to AZD1222 COVID-19 vaccine (dated by TCRdb to the early 2020s). Turning to the overall study: A total of approximately 250 trial participants underwent TCR sequencing, of whom more than 200 had received two doses of AZD1222 and roughly 26 had received two doses of the MenACWY control vaccine. Trial participants were enrolled by age into 18-55, 56-69 and 70-plus year subgroups, with roughly 160, 29 and 62 TCR-sequenced participants respectively. Results the study describes overall, beyond this receptor: Because no day 14 peak-response samples were available, repertoires were characterized only after the peak T cell response. Nearly half of unique spike-specific TCRs reportedly recognized epitopes outside regions mutated in the B.1.351 and B.1.1.7 variants. In the small 56-69-year group, the increase in depth fell short of significance, most likely because of low power. Participants were mostly white British and included more females than males, and it was suggested by the authors that clonal diversity may have been underestimated. Conclusions about previously exposed vaccinees are limited because only five to seven AZD1222 recipients were SARS-CoV-2 seropositive at baseline. Vaccine-associated CD4 TCRs spanned the whole spike protein, with dominant responses in regions 160-218 and 743-854. Spike-specific TCR breadth and depth rose significantly after two AZD1222 doses compared with day 0 and with MenACWY recipients.

Sequences SGHVS (CDR1) and FQNEAQ (CDR2) are obtained from the germline V gene. V loses 5 bases, J loses 9 bases, and the germline ends lie 20 bases apart. Taken from cysteine to phenylalanine, the CDR3 has 15 residues. This entry keeps only the CDR3 DNA: 45 bases, framed from base 1. As regards this clone: Which antigen it targets is not known. No base qualities exist here, and no much larger clone lies one base off it.

The time point label corresponds to: about 28 days (+/-7) after the second vaccine dose. Because spike-specific TCR depth and breadth did not differ between the two schedules, AZD1222 recipients who got a second dose at roughly 4 weeks were pooled with those who got a second dose at roughly 12 weeks. Vaccinee samples were obtained from the UK trials COV001 and COV002, which included a single-blind randomized controlled phase 2/3 trial of AZD1222 (ChAdOx1 nCoV-19) in healthy adults. For TCRbeta chain sequencing, PBMC samples from trial participants were taken at day 0 and at day 28 after the second dose. The CDR3 regions of human TCRbeta chains were analyzed by immunosequencing. In the authors' own workflow: Repertoire TCRs were checked for matches against a reference library of SARS-CoV-2-specific TCRs that had been generated using the MIRA antigen-specificity platform. Breadth was defined as the fraction of unique TCRs that were SARS-CoV-2-associated. Depth was defined as the fraction of total T cells that were SARS-CoV-2-associated. Using the MIRA data, each spike-specific TCR was mapped to the spike region that the TCR reacts to and placed in a CD4 or CD8 class. Log10-transformed breadth and depth values were compared by one-way ANOVA with Sidak's multiple comparisons tests. As stored in TCRdb, this immuneACCESS dataset retains in-frame rearrangements with V and J assigned. A fraction of the clones does not appear; measured against another copy, unresolved V genes explain less than half of the discrepancy, and the remainder lacks a known reason. The DNA gave D and trimming, while V, J and clone size come from that table. The sample table contains some 170,000 clones; only one count was recorded for roughly 90% of them. The top ten clones comprise 4% to 4.5% of the sample.

The receptor chain draws on TRBV7-8 and TRBJ1-5; the D gene cannot be named for sure. The sequence derives from an adult who received the AZD1222 COVID-19 vaccine. The starting material was peripheral blood, obtained 28 days after the second AZD1222 dose. The DNA reads as follows: TGTGCCAGCAGCCCCGCGGTAGCAGGACCTTTGCCCCAGCATTTT. It is translated as CASSPAVAGPLPQHF.